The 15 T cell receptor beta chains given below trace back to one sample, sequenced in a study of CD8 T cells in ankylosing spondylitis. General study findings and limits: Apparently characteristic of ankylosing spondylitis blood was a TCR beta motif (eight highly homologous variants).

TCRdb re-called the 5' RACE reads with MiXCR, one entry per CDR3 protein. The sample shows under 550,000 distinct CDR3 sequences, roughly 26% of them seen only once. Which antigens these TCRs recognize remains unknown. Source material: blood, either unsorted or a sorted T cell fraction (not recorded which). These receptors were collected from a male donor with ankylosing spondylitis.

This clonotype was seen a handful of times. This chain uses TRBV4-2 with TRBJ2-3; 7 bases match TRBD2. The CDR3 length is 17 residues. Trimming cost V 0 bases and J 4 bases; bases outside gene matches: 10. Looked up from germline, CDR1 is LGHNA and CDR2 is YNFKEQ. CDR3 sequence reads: CASSQDAKRDPPDTQYF. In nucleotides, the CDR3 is TGTGCCAGCAGCCAAGATGCCAAGCGGGACCCCCCAGATACGCAGTATTTT.

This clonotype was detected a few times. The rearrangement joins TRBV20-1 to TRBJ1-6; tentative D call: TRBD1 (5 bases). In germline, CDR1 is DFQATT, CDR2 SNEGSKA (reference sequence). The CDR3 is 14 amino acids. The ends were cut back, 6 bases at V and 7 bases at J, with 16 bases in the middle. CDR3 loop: CSAEPPGGNSPLHF. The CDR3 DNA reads TGCAGTGCAGAGCCGCCGGGGGGGAATTCACCCCTCCACTTT.

The CDR3 protein is CASSAILLAGANEQFF. The CDR3 DNA follows: TGTGCCAGCAGCGCGATATTGCTAGCGGGGGCCAATGAGCAGTTCTTC. The chain recombines TRBV9 with TRBJ2-1, with TRBD2 matching over 10 bases. This CDR3 comprises 16 residues. Per the germline V gene, CDR1 is SGDLS and CDR2 is YYNGEE. The junction had 9 bases not matched to a gene; V was cut back by 3 bases and J by 6 bases.

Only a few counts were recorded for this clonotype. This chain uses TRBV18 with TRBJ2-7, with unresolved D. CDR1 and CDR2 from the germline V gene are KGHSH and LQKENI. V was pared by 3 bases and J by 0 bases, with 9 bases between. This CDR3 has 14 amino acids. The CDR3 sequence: CASSPSPSSYEQYF. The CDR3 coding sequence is TGTGCCAGCTCACCGTCCCCAAGCTCCTACGAGCAGTACTTC.

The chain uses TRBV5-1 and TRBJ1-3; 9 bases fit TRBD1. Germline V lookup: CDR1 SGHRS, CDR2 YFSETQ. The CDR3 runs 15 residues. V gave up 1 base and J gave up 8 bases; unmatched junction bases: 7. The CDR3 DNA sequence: TGCGCCAGCAGCTTGTCGGGGACAGGGTTGGACACCATATATTTT. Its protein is CASSLSGTGLDTIYF.

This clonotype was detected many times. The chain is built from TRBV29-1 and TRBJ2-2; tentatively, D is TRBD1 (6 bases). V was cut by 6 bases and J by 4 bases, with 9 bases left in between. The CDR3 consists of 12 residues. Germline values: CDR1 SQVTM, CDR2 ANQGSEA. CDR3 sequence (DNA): TGCAGCGTAGCAGGGGTCACCGGGGAGCTGTTTTTT. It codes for CSVAGVTGELFF.

The CDR3 sequence: CASSFRLAGGPVGELFF. The DNA for the CDR3 is TGTGCCAGCAGCTTCAGACTAGCGGGAGGGCCGGTCGGGGAGCTGTTTTTT. This chain joins TRBV7-7 and TRBJ2-2; TRBD2 agrees at 14 bases. With 3 bases clipped from V and 7 bases from J, the junction kept 7 bases outside the gene matches. The V gene's germline CDR1 is SSHAT and CDR2 FNYEAQ (reference sequence). CDR3 length: 17 amino acids.

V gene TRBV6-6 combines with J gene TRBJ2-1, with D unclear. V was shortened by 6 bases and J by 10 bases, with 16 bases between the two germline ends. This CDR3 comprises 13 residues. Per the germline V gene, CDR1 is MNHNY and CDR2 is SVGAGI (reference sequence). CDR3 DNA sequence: TGTGCCAGCAGCATAAACAGTTTAGTGGAGCAGTTCTTC. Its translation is CASSINSLVEQFF.

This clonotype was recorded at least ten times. The CDR3 DNA is TGTGCCAGCAGCCTAGGACAGAGCTACGAGCAGTACTTC. Amino acids: CASSLGQSYEQYF. The genes are TRBV12-3 or TRBV12-4 and TRBJ2-7; D might be TRBD1 (6 bases). Trimming removed 6 bases from V and 3 bases from J, with 12 bases in between. CDR3 length: 13 amino acids.

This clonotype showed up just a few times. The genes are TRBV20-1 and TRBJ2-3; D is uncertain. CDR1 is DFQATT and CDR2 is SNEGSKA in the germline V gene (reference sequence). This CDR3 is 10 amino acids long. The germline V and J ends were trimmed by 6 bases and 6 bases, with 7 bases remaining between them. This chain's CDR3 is CSALVDTQYF. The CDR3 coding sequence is TGCAGTGCCCTGGTGGATACGCAGTATTTT.

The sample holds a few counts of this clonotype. CDR3 nucleotide sequence: TGCGCCAGCAGCCAAGAGCCCGGGGTGAACACTGAAGCTTTCTTT. It specifies CASSQEPGVNTEAFF. The rearrangement uses TRBV4-1 and TRBJ1-1; D not resolved. The CDR3 length is 15 residues. Trimming removed 0 bases from V and 0 bases from J, with 8 bases in between. Per the germline V gene, CDR1 is MGHRA and CDR2 is YSYEKL.

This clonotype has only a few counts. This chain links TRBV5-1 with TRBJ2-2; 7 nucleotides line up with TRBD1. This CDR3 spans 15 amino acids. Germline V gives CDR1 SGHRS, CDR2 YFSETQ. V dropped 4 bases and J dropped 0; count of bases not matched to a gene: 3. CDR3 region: CASSLQGSNTGELFF. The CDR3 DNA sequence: TGCGCCAGCAGCCTACAGGGGTCGAACACCGGGGAGCTGTTTTTT.

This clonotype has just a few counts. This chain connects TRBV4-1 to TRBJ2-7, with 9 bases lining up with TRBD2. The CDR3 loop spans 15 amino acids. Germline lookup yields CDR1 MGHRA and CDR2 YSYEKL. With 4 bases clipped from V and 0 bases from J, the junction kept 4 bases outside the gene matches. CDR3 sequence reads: CASSRNSGSSYEQYV. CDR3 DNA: TGCGCCAGCAGCCGGAATAGCGGGAGCTCCTACGAGCAGTACGTC.

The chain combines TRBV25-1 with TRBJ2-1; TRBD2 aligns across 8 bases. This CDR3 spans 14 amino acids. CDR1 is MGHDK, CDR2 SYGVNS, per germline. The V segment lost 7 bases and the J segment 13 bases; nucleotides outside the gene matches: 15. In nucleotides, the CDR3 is TGTGCCAGCACCCCCGGGACTAGTATATTCTTACAGTTCTTC. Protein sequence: CASTPGTSIFLQFF. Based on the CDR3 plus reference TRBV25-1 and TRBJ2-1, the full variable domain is EADIYQTPRYLVIGTGKKITLECSQTMGHDKMYWYQQDPGMELHLIHYSYGVNSTEKGDLSSESTVSRIRTEHFPLTLESARPSHTSQYLCASTPGTSIFLQFFGPGTRLTVL.

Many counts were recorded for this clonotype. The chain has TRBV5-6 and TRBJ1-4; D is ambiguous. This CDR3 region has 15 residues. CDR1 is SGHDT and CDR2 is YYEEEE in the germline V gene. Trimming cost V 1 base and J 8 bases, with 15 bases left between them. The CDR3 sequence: CASSLFRTEGEKLFF. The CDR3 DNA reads TGTGCCAGCAGCTTGTTTCGTACGGAAGGCGAAAAACTGTTTTTT.